This TCR beta chain comes out of a study of CD8+ T cells in alopecia areata. Study-wide results and caveats: Especially in alopecia totalis/universalis, lesional scalp showed greater clonality than normal scalp did. Sequence data from scalp samples additionally include resident alphabeta T cells of normal skin.

Sequencing relied on a cDNA template that was reverse transcribed from extracted RNA. The repertoire was sequenced with immunoSEQ multiplex PCR; TCRdb's copy has only in-frame clones and lacks some. The top ten clones hold 20% to 30% of a sample with 100,000 to 130,000 clones, under 60% of them seen once. The germline CDR1 and CDR2 sequences are SGHVS and FQNEAQ. The CDR3 has 13 amino acids. The germline V and J ends were trimmed by 4 bases and 4 bases, with 10 bases remaining between them. Concerning this clone itself: What it binds is unknown.

Those with alopecia areata gave lesional scalp punch biopsies and peripheral blood. Sequenced: NKG2D-low CD8+ T cells sorted from blood. V usage is TRBV7-8 and J usage is TRBJ1-2, with D tentatively TRBD1 (6 bases). The receptor was isolated from a human donor with alopecia areata. CDR3 bases: TGTGCCAGCAGCTCTGGGGGCGGCTATGGCTACACCTTC. Protein product: CASSSGGGYGYTF. Drawing the rest from reference TRBV7-8 and TRBJ1-2, the complete variable domain is GAGVSQSPRYKVAKRGQDVALRCDPISGHVSLFWYQQALGQGPEFLTYFQNEAQLDKSGLPSDRFFAERPEGSVSTLKIQRTQQEDSAVYLCASSSGGGYGYTFGSGTRLTVV.